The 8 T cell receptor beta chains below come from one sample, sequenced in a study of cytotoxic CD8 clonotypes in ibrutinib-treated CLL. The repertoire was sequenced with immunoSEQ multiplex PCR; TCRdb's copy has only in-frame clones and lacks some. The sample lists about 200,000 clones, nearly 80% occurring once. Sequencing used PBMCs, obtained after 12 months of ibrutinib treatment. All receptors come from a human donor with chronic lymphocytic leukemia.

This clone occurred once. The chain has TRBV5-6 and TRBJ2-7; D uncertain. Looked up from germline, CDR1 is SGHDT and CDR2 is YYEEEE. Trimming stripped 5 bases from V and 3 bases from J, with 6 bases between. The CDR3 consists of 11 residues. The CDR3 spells CASSYNYEQYF. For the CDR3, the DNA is TGTGCCAGCAGTTATAACTACGAGCAGTACTTC. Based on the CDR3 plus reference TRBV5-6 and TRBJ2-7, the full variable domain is DAGVTQSPTHLIKTRGQQVTLRCSPKSGHDTVSWYQQALGQGPQFIFQYYEEEERQRGNFPDRFSGHQFPNYSSELNVNALLLGDSALYLCASSYNYEQYFGPGTRLTVT.

CDR3 in DNA: TGTGCCAGCAGCTTCTGGAACACTGAAGCTTTCTTT. Encoded protein: CASSFWNTEAFF. The V call is TRBV5-6, the J call TRBJ1-1; no clear D. CDR3 length: 12 residues. Trimming took off 2 bases at V and 1 base at J, with 3 bases between the two ends. Germline-derived CDR1 and CDR2 are SGHDT and YYEEEE. Full variable domain (outside the CDR3, taken from reference TRBV5-6 and TRBJ1-1): DAGVTQSPTHLIKTRGQQVTLRCSPKSGHDTVSWYQQALGQGPQFIFQYYEEEERQRGNFPDRFSGHQFPNYSSELNVNALLLGDSALYLCASSFWNTEAFFGQGTRLTVV.

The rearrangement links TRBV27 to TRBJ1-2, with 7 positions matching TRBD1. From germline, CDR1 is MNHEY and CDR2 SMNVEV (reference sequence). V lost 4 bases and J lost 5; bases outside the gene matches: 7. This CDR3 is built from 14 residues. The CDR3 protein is CASSSDRDGYGYTF. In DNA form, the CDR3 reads TGTGCCAGCAGTTCAGACAGGGATGGTTATGGCTACACCTTC.

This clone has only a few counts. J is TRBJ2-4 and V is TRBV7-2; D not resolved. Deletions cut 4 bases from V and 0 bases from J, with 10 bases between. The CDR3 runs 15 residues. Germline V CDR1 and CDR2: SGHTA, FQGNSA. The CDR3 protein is CASSSPWTAKNIQYF. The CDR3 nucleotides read TGTGCCAGCAGCTCCCCATGGACAGCCAAAAACATTCAGTACTTC.

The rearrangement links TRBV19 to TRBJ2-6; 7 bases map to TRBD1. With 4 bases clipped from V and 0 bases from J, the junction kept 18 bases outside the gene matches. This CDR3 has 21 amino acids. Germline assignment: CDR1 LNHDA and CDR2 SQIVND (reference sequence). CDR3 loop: CASSTKGPGTAIPSGANVLTF. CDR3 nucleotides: TGTGCCAGTAGTACCAAGGGGCCGGGGACAGCGATTCCCTCTGGGGCCAACGTCCTGACTTTC.

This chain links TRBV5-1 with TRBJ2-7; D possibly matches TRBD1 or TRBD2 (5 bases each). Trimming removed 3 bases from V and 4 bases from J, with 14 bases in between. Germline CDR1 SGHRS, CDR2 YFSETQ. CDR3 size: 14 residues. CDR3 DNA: TGCGCCAGCAGCTCCCTGGGACCAAATTACGAGCAGTACTTC. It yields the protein CASSSLGPNYEQYF.

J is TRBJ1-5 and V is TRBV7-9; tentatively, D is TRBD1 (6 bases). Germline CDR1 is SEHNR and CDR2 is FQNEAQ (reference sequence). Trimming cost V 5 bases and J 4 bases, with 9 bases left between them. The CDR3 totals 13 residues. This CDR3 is CASSQGQNQPQHF. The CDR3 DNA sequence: TGTGCCAGCAGCCAAGGACAGAATCAGCCCCAGCATTTT.

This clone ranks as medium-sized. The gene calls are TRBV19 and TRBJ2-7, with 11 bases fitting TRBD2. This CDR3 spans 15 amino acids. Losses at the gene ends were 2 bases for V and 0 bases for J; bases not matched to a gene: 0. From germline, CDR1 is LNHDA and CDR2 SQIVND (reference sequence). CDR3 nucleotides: TGTGCCAGTAGTATACTAGCGGGAGGCTCCTACGAGCAGTACTTC. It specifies CASSILAGGSYEQYF.